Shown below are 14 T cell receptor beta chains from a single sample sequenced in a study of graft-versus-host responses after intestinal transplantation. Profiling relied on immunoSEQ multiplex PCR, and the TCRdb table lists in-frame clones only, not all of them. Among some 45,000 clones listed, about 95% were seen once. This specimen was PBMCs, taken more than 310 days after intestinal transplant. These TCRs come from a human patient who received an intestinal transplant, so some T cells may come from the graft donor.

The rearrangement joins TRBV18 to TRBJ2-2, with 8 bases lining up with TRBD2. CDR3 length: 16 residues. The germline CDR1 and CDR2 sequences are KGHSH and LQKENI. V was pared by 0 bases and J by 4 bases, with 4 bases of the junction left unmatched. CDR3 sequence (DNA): TGTGCCAGCTCACCACCGGCGGGAGGAGGCACCGGGGAGCTGTTTTTT. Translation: CASSPPAGGGTGELFF.

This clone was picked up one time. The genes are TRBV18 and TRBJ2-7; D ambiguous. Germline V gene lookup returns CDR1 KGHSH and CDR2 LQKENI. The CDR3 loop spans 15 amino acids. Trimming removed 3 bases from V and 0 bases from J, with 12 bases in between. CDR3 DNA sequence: TGTGCCAGCTCACCGTCGGTCGCCCTCTCCTACGAGCAGTACTTC. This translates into CASSPSVALSYEQYF.

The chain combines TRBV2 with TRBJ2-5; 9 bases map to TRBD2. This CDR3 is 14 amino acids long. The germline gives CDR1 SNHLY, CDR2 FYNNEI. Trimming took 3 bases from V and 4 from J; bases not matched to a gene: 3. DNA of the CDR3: TGTGCCAGCAGTGATGGACTAGCGCCAGAGACCCAGTACTTC. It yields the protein CASSDGLAPETQYF. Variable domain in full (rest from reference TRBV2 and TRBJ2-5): EPEVTQTPSHQVTQMGQEVILRCVPISNHLYFYWYRQILGQKVEFLVSFYNNEISEKSEIFDDQFSVERPDGSNFTLKIRSTKLEDSAMYFCASSDGLAPETQYFGPGTRLLVL.

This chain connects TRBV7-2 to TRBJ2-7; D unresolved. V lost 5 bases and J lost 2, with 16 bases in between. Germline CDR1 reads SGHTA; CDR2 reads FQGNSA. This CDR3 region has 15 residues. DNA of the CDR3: TGTGCCAGCAGCCGGACCCCGGCGTCTCCCTACGAGCAGTACTTC. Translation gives CASSRTPASPYEQYF.

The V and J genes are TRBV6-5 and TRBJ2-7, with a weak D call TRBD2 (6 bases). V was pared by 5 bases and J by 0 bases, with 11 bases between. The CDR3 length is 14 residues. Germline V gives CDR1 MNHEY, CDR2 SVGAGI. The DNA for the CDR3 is TGTGCCAGCAGTAGAGAGACTAGCTCCTACGAGCAGTACTTC. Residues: CASSRETSSYEQYF.

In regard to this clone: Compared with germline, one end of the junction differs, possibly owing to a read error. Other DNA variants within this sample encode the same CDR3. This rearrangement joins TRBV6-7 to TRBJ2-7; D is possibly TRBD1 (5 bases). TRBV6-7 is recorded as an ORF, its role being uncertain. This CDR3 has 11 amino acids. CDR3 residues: CASRQAHEQYF. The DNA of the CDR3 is TGTGCCAGCAGACAGGCTCACGAGCAGTACTTT.

CDR3 sequence reads: CASSIRDSLYGYTF. Written as DNA, the CDR3 is TGTGCCAGCAGTATCCGGGACAGCCTCTATGGCTACACCTTC. The rearrangement uses TRBV6-5 and TRBJ1-2; 7 bases map to TRBD1. Germline CDR1 is MNHEY and CDR2 is SVGAGI. V lost 5 bases to trimming and J lost 4 bases; unmatched junction nucleotides: 7. The CDR3 sequence is 14 residues long.

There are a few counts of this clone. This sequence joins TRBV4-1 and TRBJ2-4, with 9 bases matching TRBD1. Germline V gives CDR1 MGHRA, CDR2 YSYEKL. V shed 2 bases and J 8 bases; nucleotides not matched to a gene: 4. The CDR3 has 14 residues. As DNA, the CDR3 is TGCGCCAGCAGCCAAACAGACAGGGGGGACATTCAGTACTTC. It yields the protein CASSQTDRGDIQYF.

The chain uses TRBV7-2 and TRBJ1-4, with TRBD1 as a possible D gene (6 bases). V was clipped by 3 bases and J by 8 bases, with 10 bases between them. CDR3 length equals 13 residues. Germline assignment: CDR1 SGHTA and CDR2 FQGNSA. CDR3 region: CASSFSDREKLFF. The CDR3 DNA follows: TGTGCCAGCAGCTTCAGTGACAGGGAAAAACTGTTTTTT.

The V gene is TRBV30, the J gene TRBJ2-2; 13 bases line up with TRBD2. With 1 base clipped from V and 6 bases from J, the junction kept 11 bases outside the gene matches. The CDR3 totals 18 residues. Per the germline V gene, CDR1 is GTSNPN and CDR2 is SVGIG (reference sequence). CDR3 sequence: CAWSGARTSGGSAGELFF. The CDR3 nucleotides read TGTGCCTGGAGTGGGGCCAGGACTAGCGGGGGTTCTGCCGGGGAGCTGTTTTTT.

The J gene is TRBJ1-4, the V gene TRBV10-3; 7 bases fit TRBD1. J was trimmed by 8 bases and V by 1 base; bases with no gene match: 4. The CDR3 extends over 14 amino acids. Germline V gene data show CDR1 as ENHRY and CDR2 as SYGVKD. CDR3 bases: TGTGCCATCAGTGAGTACAGGGGACCCGAAAAACTGTTTTTT. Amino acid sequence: CAISEYRGPEKLFF.

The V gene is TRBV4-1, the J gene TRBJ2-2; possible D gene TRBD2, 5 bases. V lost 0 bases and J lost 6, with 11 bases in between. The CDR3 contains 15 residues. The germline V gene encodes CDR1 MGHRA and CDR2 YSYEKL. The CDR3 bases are TGCGCCAGCAGCCAAGAGGTAGCGATCGCCGGGGAGCTGTTTTTT. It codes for CASSQEVAIAGELFF.

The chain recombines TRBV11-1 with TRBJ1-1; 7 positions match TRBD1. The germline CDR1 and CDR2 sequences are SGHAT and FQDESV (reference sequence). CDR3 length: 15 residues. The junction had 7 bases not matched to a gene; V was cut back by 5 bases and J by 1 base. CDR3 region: CASSLGTEPNTEAFF. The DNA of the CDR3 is TGTGCCAGCAGCCTGGGGACAGAGCCGAACACTGAAGCTTTCTTT.

DNA of the CDR3: TGTGCCTCAGGACAGGCAACCGATTCACCCCTCCACTTT. Translating it yields CASGQATDSPLHF. V usage is TRBV30 and J usage is TRBJ1-6; 7 bases align to TRBD1. Per the germline V gene, CDR1 is GTSNPN and CDR2 is SVGIG (reference sequence). J lost 8 bases, V lost 7 bases, and 8 bases had no gene match. CDR3 length equals 13 residues.